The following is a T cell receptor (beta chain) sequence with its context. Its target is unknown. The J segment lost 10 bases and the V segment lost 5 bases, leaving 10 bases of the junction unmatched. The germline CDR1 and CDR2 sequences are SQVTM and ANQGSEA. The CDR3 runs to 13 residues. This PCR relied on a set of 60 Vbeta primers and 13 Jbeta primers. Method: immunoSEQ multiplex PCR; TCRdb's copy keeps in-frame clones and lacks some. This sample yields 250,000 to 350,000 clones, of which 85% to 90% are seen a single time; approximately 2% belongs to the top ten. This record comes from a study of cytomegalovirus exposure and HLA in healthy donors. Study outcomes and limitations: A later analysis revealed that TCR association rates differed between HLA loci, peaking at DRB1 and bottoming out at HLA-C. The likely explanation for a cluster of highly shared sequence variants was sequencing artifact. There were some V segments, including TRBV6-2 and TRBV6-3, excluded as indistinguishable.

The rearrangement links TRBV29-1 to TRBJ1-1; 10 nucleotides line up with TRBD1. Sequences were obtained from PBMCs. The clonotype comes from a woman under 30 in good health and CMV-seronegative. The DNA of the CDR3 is TGCAGCGTTCTGACAGGGGGCGGGGGTAGAGCTTTCTTT. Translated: CSVLTGGGGRAFF.